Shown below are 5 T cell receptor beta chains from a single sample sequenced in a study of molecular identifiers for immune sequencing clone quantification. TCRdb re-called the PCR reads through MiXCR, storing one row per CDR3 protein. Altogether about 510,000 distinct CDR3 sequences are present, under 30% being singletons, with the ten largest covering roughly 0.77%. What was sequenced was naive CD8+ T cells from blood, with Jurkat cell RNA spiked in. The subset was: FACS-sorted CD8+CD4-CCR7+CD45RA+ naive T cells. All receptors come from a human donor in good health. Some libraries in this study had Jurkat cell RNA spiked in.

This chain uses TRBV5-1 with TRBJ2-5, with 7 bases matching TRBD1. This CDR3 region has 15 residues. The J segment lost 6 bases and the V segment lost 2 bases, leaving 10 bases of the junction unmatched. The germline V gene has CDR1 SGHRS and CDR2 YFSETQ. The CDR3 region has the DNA TGCGCCAGCAGCTTCGAGACAGGGTTCCGGAAGACCCAGTACTTC. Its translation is CASSFETGFRKTQYF.

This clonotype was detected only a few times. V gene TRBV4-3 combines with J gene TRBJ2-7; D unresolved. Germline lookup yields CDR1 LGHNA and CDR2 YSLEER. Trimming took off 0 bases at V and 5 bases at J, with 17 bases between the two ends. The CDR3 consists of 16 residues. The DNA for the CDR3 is TGCGCCAGCAGCCAAGATCCGCAGGTTCCCGTGGACGAGCAGTACTTC. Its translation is CASSQDPQVPVDEQYF.

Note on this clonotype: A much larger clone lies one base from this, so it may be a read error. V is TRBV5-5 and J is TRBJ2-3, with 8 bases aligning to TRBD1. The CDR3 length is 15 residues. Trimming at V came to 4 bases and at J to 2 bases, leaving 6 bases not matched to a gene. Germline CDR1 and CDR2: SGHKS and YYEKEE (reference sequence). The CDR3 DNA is TGTGCCAGCAGCAGACAGGGGTCTCTCACAGATACGCAGTATTTT. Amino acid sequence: CASSRQGSLTDTQYF.

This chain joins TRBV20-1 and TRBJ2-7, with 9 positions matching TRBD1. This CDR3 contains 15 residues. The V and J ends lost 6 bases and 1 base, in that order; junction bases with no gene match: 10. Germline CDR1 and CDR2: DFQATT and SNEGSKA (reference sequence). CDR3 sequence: CSARPVGTGSYEQYF. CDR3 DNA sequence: TGCAGTGCAAGACCCGTTGGGACAGGGTCCTACGAGCAGTACTTC.

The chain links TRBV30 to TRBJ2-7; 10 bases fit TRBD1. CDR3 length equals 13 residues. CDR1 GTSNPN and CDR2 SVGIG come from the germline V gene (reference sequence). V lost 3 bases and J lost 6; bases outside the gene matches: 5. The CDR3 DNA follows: TGTGCCTGGAGAGTCGGGACAGGGGTCGAGCAGTACTTC. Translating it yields CAWRVGTGVEQYF.